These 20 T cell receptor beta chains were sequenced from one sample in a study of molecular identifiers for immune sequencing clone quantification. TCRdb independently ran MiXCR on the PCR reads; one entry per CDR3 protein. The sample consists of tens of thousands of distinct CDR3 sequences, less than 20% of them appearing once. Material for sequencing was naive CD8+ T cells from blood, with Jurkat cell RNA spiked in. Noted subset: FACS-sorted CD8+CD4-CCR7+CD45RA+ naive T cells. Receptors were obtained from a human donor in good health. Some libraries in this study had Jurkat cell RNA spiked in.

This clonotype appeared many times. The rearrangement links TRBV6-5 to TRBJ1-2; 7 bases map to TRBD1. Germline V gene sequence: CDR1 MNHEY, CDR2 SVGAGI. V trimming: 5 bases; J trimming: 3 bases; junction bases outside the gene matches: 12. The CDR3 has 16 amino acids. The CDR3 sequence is CASSHRQGGSDYGYTF. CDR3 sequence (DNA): TGTGCCAGCAGTCACAGACAGGGAGGGTCGGACTATGGCTACACCTTC.

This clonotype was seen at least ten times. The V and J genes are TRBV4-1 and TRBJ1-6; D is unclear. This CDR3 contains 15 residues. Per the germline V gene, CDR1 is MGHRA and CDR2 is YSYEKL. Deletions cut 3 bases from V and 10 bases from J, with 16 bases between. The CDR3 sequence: CASSHVPRNQSPLHF. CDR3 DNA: TGCGCCAGCAGCCACGTACCACGGAACCAATCACCCCTCCACTTT.

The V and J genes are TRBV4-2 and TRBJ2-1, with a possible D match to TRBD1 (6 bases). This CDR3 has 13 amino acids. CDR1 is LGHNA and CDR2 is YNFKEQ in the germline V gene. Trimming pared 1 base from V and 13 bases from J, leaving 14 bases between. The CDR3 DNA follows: TGTGCCAGCAGCCAAGTAGAGACAGGCGGTCAGTTCTTC. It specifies CASSQVETGGQFF.

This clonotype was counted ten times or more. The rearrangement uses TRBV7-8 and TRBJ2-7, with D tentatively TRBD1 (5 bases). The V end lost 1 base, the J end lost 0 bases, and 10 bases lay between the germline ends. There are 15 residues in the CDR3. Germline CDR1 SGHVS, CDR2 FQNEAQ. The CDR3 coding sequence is TGTGCCAGCAGCTTAGATGGGGCCGCCTCCTACGAGCAGTACTTC. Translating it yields CASSLDGAASYEQYF.

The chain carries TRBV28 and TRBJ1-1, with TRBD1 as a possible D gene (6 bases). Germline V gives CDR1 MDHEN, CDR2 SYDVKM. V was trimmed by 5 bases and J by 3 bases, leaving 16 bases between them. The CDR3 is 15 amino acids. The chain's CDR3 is CASSTPRGGYTEAFF. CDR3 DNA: TGTGCCAGCAGTACCCCGAGGGGGGGGTACACTGAAGCTTTCTTT.

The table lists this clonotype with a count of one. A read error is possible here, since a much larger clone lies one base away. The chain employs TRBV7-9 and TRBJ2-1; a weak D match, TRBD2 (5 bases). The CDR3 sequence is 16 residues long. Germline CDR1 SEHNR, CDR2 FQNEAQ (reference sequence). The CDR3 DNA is TGTGCCAGCAGCTTAAGCGGCCTTATCTTCTACAATGGGCAGTTCTTC. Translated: CASSLSGLIFYNGQFF.

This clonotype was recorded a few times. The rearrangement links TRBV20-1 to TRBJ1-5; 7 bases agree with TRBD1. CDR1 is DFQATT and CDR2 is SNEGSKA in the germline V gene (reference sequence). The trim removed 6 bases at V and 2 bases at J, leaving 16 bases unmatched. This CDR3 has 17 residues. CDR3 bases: TGCAGTGCCCAGGGGGGTGGGGTGATGAGGGGCAATCAGCCCCAGCATTTT. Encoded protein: CSAQGGGVMRGNQPQHF.

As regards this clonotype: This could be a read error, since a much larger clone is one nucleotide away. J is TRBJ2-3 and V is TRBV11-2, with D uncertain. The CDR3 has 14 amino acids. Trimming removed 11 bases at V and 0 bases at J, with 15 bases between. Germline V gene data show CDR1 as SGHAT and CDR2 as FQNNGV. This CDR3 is CAGHTPESTDTQYF. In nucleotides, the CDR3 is TGTGCCGGCCATACACCGGAGAGCACAGATACGCAGTATTTT.

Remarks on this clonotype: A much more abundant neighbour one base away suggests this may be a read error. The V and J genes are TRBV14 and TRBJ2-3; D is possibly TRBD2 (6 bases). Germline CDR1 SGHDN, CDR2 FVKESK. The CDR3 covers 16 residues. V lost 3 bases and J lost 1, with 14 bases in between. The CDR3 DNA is TGTGCCAGCAGCCATTTTGACGGGGGTGGCACAGATACGCAGTATTTT. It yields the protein CASSHFDGGGTDTQYF.

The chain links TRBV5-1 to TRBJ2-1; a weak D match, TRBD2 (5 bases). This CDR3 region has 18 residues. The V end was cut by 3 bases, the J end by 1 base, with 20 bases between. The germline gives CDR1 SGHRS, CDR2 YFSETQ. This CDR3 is CASSWRAKGLLSYNEQFF. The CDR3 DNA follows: TGCGCCAGCAGCTGGCGAGCGAAAGGACTGCTTTCCTACAATGAGCAGTTCTTC.

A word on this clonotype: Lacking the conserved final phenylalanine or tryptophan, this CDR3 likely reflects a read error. The CDR3 DNA follows: TGTGCCAGCAGTTCCCCCCGGCGGGTGGGGACAGATACGCAGTATCTT. It yields the protein CASSSPRRVGTDTQYL. The chain links TRBV27 to TRBJ2-3; TRBD2 is a possible D gene (5 bases). This CDR3 region has 16 residues. From germline, CDR1 is MNHEY and CDR2 SMNVEV (reference sequence). Trimming left V 4 bases short and J 3 bases short, with 17 bases between.

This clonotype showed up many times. CDR3 in amino acids: CASTNEGRSTDTQYF. The DNA for the CDR3 is TGCGCCAGCACCAACGAGGGGAGAAGCACAGATACGCAGTATTTT. The chain employs TRBV5-1 and TRBJ2-3; D is possibly TRBD1 or TRBD2 (5 bases each). CDR1 and CDR2 from the germline V gene are SGHRS and YFSETQ. Between the trimmed V and J ends, which lost 6 bases and 0 bases, there was a span of 14 bases. The CDR3 covers 15 residues.

Written as DNA, the CDR3 is TGTGCCAGCAGCTTCTTCGTTAGCAATCAGCCCCAGCATTTT. It specifies CASSFFVSNQPQHF. This rearrangement joins TRBV5-6 to TRBJ1-5; D remains ambiguous. V lost 2 bases, J lost 0 bases, and 6 bases lay in between. The CDR3 length is 14 residues. Germline CDR1 reads SGHDT; CDR2 reads YYEEEE.

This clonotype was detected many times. The chain's CDR3 is CASSPLPSGTGSNQPQHF. The CDR3 region has the DNA TGTGCCAGCAGTCCGCTACCCTCCGGGACAGGCTCTAATCAGCCCCAGCATTTT. The chain links TRBV28 to TRBJ1-5; 8 bases map to TRBD1. V shed 5 bases and J 4 bases; nucleotides not matched to a gene: 16. The CDR3 is 18 residues long. Germline CDR1 and CDR2: MDHEN and SYDVKM.

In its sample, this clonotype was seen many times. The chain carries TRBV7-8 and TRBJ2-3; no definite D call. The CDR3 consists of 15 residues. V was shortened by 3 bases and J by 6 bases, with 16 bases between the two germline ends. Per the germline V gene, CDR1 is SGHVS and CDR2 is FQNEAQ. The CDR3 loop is CASSFSPEYWDTQYF. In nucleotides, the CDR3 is TGTGCCAGCAGCTTCTCCCCGGAGTACTGGGATACGCAGTATTTT.

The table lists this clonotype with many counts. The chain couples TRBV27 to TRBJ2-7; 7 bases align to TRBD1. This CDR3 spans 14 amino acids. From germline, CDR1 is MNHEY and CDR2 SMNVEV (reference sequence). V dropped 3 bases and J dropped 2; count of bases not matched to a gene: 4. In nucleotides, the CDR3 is TGTGCCAGCAGTTTCAGTAGGGGGCCCTACGAGCAGTACTTC. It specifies CASSFSRGPYEQYF.

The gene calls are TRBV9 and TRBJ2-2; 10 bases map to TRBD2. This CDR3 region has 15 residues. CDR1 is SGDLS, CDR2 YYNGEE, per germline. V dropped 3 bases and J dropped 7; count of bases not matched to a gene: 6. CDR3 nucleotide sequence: TGTGCCAGCAGCGATAGAGCGGGAGGGCACGGGGAGCTGTTTTTT. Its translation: CASSDRAGGHGELFF.

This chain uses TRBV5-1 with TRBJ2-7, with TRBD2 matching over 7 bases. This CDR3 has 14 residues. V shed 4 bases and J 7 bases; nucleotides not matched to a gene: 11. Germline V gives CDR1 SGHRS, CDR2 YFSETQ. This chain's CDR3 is CASSPGIAGGEQYF. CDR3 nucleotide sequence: TGCGCCAGCAGCCCCGGAATAGCGGGTGGTGAGCAGTACTTC.

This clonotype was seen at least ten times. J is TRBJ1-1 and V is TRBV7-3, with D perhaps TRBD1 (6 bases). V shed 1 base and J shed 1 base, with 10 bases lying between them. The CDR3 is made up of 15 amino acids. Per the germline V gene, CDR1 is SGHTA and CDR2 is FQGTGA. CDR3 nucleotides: TGTGCCAGCAGCTTAAACGCACAGGGGAACACTGAAGCTTTCTTT. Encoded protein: CASSLNAQGNTEAFF.

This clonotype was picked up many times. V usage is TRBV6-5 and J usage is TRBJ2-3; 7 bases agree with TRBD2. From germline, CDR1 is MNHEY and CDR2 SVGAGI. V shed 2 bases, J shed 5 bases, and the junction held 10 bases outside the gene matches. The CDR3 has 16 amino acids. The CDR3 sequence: CASSYGEGRTEDTQYF. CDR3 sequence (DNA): TGTGCCAGCAGTTACGGGGAGGGGAGAACCGAAGATACGCAGTATTTT.